This entry features one T cell receptor (beta chain) sequence. As to treatment: some 19 received Ad26.COV2.S at low or high dose, single or two shots; roughly 5 received placebo; per-sample allocation not given. Collection of the samples took place on day 63 after the first injection of vaccine or placebo. The sample comes from a study of Ad26.COV2.S vaccination and SARS-CoV-2 variants. Per the germline V gene, CDR1 is SGHAT and CDR2 is FQDESV (reference sequence). V lost 3 bases, J lost 2 bases, and 10 bases lay in between. CDR3 length: 14 amino acids. Produced via immunoSEQ multiplex PCR; TCRdb's table is partial and in-frame only. The sample holds around 300,000 clones; about 88% are singletons and the top ten take around 6.4%.

The rearrangement joins TRBV11-1 to TRBJ2-5, with D tentatively TRBD2 (6 bases). This specimen was peripheral blood, taken in a trial of Ad26.COV2.S vaccine versus placebo. This receptor was taken from a person between 18 and 60 years old who received the Ad26.COV2.S COVID-19 vaccine or a placebo. For the CDR3, the DNA is TGTGCCAGCAGCTTCCGGGACTTTCAAGAGACCCAGTACTTC. The encoded protein is CASSFRDFQETQYF. The full variable domain, its missing parts supplied by reference TRBV11-1 and TRBJ2-5, is EAEVAQSPRYKITEKSQAVAFWCDPISGHATLYWYRQILGQGPELLVQFQDESVVDDSQLPKDRFSAERLKGVDSTLKIQPAELGDSAMYLCASSFRDFQETQYFGPGTRLLVL.